This T cell receptor (beta chain) was sequenced in a study of regulatory T cells in long-lasting Graves disease. This clonotype was counted many times. Arm-PCR with iRepertoire HTBI primers amplified the CDR3 regions for these TCR beta libraries. TCRdb reanalysed the multiplex PCR reads using MiXCR and keeps one entry per CDR3 protein. The sample lists a few hundred thousand distinct CDR3 sequences; about a quarter were seen once. Time point here: persistent/refractory GD, antithyroid drugs over 5 years with positive TRAb. PBMC RNA served as the TCR library source. CDR3 size: 16 residues. The V segment lost 5 bases and the J segment 2 bases; nucleotides outside the gene matches: 10.

J is TRBJ1-2 and V is TRBV12-3 or TRBV12-4, with 8 bases aligning to TRBD1. Here the sequenced sample was peripheral blood mononuclear cells (PBMCs), taken when the disease was refractory, from a patient treated with antithyroid drugs. This TCR derives from a female donor with Graves disease. In DNA form, the CDR3 reads TGTGCCAGCAGTCGAACCGGGACAGGCAAGAACTATGGCTACACCTTC. It codes for CASSRTGTGKNYGYTF.